The 30 T cell receptor beta chains reported below all come from one sample, sequenced in a study of somatic mutations in cytotoxic T cells in rheumatoid arthritis. The protocol was immunoSEQ multiplex PCR, while the TCRdb copy is restricted to in-frame clones and leaves out a portion. The data hold around 5,900 clones, with about 82% observed a single time. The sequencing sample was made of CD8+ T cells sorted from blood. The receptor source for this set is a woman between 45 and 65 years old with rheumatoid arthritis.

The chain uses TRBV7-9 and TRBJ2-5, with TRBD2 as a possible D gene (5 bases). Germline CDR1 reads SEHNR; CDR2 reads FQNEAQ (reference sequence). Trimming took off 2 bases at V and 4 bases at J, with 20 bases between the two ends. This CDR3 has 17 residues. Here the CDR3 reads CASSLLGLDGEGETQYF. CDR3 sequence (DNA): TGTGCCAGCAGCTTACTCGGCTTGGACGGGGAAGGAGAGACCCAGTACTTC.

This clone has more than one count but fewer than ten. The chain employs TRBV6-9 and TRBJ2-7; perhaps TRBD2 as D (5 bases). V was clipped by 6 bases and J by 4 bases, with 7 bases between them. The CDR3 is 11 amino acids. Germline lookup yields CDR1 MNHGY and CDR2 SVAAGI. The CDR3 DNA sequence: TGTGCCAGCAGAACGGGGTACGAGCAGTACTTC. Translated, it gives CASRTGYEQYF.

The CDR3: CATSRAGLAGGGEQFF. In nucleotides, the CDR3 is TGTGCCACCAGCAGAGCCGGACTAGCGGGAGGGGGTGAGCAGTTCTTC. V is TRBV15 and J is TRBJ2-1; 15 nucleotides align to TRBD2. Germline V gene data show CDR1 as LNHNV and CDR2 as YYDKDF (reference sequence). Trimming at V came to 1 base and at J to 9 bases, leaving 4 bases not matched to a gene. CDR3 length: 16 amino acids.

This chain uses TRBV30 with TRBJ2-1; TRBD2 matches 11 bases. CDR3 length: 14 residues. Germline V lookup: CDR1 GTSNPN, CDR2 SVGIG (reference sequence). The trim removed 4 bases at V and 5 bases at J, leaving 4 bases unmatched. The CDR3 sequence is CAWTLGLADNEQFF. In DNA, the CDR3 is TGTGCCTGGACGTTGGGACTAGCGGACAATGAGCAGTTCTTC.

The chain recombines TRBV5-4 with TRBJ2-5; TRBD2 agrees at 7 bases. V gave up 0 bases and J gave up 0 bases; unmatched junction bases: 8. The CDR3 is 17 amino acids. Germline V gene sequence: CDR1 SGHNT, CDR2 YYREEE (reference sequence). The CDR3 reads CASSLGGAGSHQETQYF. CDR3 nucleotides: TGTGCCAGCAGCTTGGGAGGAGCGGGATCACACCAAGAGACCCAGTACTTC.

V is TRBV19 and J is TRBJ2-4; 8 bases align to TRBD2. This CDR3 region has 14 residues. The germline gives CDR1 LNHDA, CDR2 SQIVND (reference sequence). V lost 2 bases and J lost 6; bases outside the gene matches: 3. The CDR3 region is CASSIPGRGNIQYF. Here the CDR3 DNA reads TGTGCCAGTAGTATACCCGGGAGGGGAAACATTCAGTACTTC.

The chain uses TRBV5-6 and TRBJ2-6; 8 bases map to TRBD1. The CDR3 is 17 amino acids. Germline V gene lookup returns CDR1 SGHDT and CDR2 YYEEEE. V lost 7 bases, J lost 2 bases, and 11 bases stayed unmatched. In DNA, the CDR3 is TGTGCCAGCGGGGAACAGGGGGAACTGGCTGGGGCCAACGTCCTGACTTTC. It is translated as CASGEQGELAGANVLTF.

V usage is TRBV5-6 and J usage is TRBJ2-7; TRBD1 agrees at 12 bases. There are 19 residues in the CDR3. The J segment lost 3 bases and the V segment lost 4 bases, leaving 17 bases of the junction unmatched. Per the germline V gene, CDR1 is SGHDT and CDR2 is YYEEEE. CDR3: CASSGTGTGGEGGVYEQYF. In DNA, the CDR3 is TGTGCCAGCAGCGGAACCGGGACAGGGGGCGAAGGGGGGGTCTACGAGCAGTACTTC.

In its sample, this clone was seen once. The gene calls are TRBV2 and TRBJ2-2, with D possibly TRBD2 on 5 matching bases. V dropped 8 bases and J dropped 5 bases, with 12 bases sitting between them. Germline V gene lookup returns CDR1 SNHLY and CDR2 FYNNEI. The CDR3 is 13 amino acids. CDR3 region: CASETGSTGELFF. In DNA form, the CDR3 reads TGTGCCAGCGAGACGGGGTCAACCGGGGAGCTGTTTTTT.

This clone was recorded only once. The chain is built from TRBV7-6 and TRBJ2-3; 8 bases are shared with TRBD1. This CDR3 has 16 amino acids. The germline gives CDR1 SGHVS, CDR2 FNYEAQ. Losses at the gene ends were 1 base for V and 4 bases for J; bases not matched to a gene: 7. CDR3 coding DNA: TGTGCCAGCAGCTTAGGGGGGACAGGAGTAGCAGATACGCAGTATTTT. It encodes CASSLGGTGVADTQYF.

The V call is TRBV4-1, the J call TRBJ1-2; unclear D gene. The V end was cut by 0 bases, the J end by 1 base, with 3 bases between. This CDR3 region has 13 residues. Per the germline V gene, CDR1 is MGHRA and CDR2 is YSYEKL. The CDR3 here is CASSQESNYGYTF. The CDR3 nucleotides are TGCGCCAGCAGCCAAGAGAGTAACTATGGCTACACCTTC.

This clone was observed a single time. The V call is TRBV6-5, the J call TRBJ1-3, with D perhaps TRBD1 (5 bases). Germline V gene data show CDR1 as MNHEY and CDR2 as SVGAGI. Between the trimmed V and J ends, which lost 0 bases and 2 bases, there was a span of 8 bases. The CDR3 is 15 amino acids. This CDR3 reads CASSYSGEPGNTIYF. Here the CDR3 DNA reads TGTGCCAGCAGTTACTCAGGGGAACCTGGAAACACCATATATTTT.

The chain combines TRBV14 with TRBJ2-5; weak D call: TRBD2 (5 bases). V lost 4 bases to trimming and J lost 5 bases, with 20 bases between them. The CDR3 totals 16 residues. From germline, CDR1 is SGHDN and CDR2 FVKESK. CDR3 in DNA: TGTGCCAGCAGCCTCCTTGGGGAAGGACTCGGGGAGACCCAGTACTTC. It specifies CASSLLGEGLGETQYF.

This chain uses TRBV2 with TRBJ1-5; TRBD1 aligns across 7 bases. Germline CDR1 SNHLY, CDR2 FYNNEI. The CDR3 is 17 residues long. The V segment lost 4 bases and the J segment 4 bases; nucleotides outside the gene matches: 13. In DNA, the CDR3 is TGTGCCAGCAGTGTTACCACAGGGGTCTCCCAAAATCAGCCCCAGCATTTT. The encoded protein is CASSVTTGVSQNQPQHF.

V and J are TRBV27 and TRBJ2-5; 7 bases agree with TRBD2. Germline CDR1 MNHEY, CDR2 SMNVEV (reference sequence). This CDR3 is built from 16 residues. V trimming: 5 bases; J trimming: 1 base; junction bases outside the gene matches: 10. The DNA for the CDR3 is TGTGCCAGCAGTGAGTTCAATAGCGGGTTCCAAGAGACCCAGTACTTC. It encodes CASSEFNSGFQETQYF.

Written as DNA, the CDR3 is TGTGCCAGCAGCCCTTCCTACGAGCAGTACTTC. Protein: CASSPSYEQYF. This chain connects TRBV7-9 to TRBJ2-5; D gene uncertain. The assigned J gene may be wrong: the sequence end matches TRBJ2-7 better. The length of the CDR3 is 11 residues. Germline CDR1 reads SEHNR; CDR2 reads FQNEAQ (reference sequence).

The rearrangement links TRBV2 to TRBJ2-3; TRBD2 matches 7 bases. This CDR3 is 13 amino acids long. V lost 9 bases and J lost 6; bases outside the gene matches: 9. Germline-derived CDR1 and CDR2 are SNHLY and FYNNEI. CDR3 coding DNA: TGTGCCAGGCCGACTAGCCTCGGGGATACGCAGTATTTT. It encodes CARPTSLGDTQYF.

The V gene is TRBV4-2, the J gene TRBJ2-5, with TRBD2 matching over 8 bases. The CDR3 totals 16 residues. Germline CDR1 LGHNA, CDR2 YNFKEQ. Unmatched junction bases numbered 9, after V lost 1 base and J lost 5 bases. CDR3 nucleotides: TGTGCCAGCAGCCAAGTCGTGGCGGGGGGCGCGGAGACCCAGTACTTC. Amino acids: CASSQVVAGGAETQYF.

This chain connects TRBV27 to TRBJ1-1; no definite D call. The CDR3 is 13 residues long. Trimming cost V 4 bases and J 4 bases, with 10 bases left between them. CDR1 and CDR2 from the germline V gene are MNHEY and SMNVEV (reference sequence). The CDR3 sequence is CASSWGGSTEAFF. The CDR3 DNA is TGTGCCAGCAGTTGGGGAGGCAGCACTGAAGCTTTCTTT.

The gene calls are TRBV28 and TRBJ1-5, with a possible D match to TRBD1 (5 bases). CDR1 and CDR2 from the germline V gene are MDHEN and SYDVKM. V was clipped by 5 bases and J by 7 bases, with 15 bases between them. The CDR3 has 14 amino acids. This CDR3 reads CASSLRAGQQPQHF. CDR3 in DNA: TGTGCCAGCAGTCTTAGGGCAGGGCAGCAGCCCCAGCATTTT.

CDR3 amino acids: CATSRSSTGGGTEAFF. CDR3 DNA sequence: TGTGCCACCAGCAGATCATCTACAGGGGGCGGAACTGAAGCTTTCTTT. The rearrangement joins TRBV15 to TRBJ1-1; 9 bases fit TRBD1. The CDR3 length is 16 residues. Trimming removed 2 bases from V and 5 bases from J; junction bases left unmatched: 9. Per the germline V gene, CDR1 is LNHNV and CDR2 is YYDKDF (reference sequence).

Worth noting for this clone: A read error may produce the germline difference seen at one junction end. The chain employs TRBV19 and TRBJ2-7, with D maybe TRBD2 (5 bases). There are 11 residues in the CDR3. In germline, CDR1 is LNHDA, CDR2 SQIVND (reference sequence). CDR3 protein: CASSSGYEQSF. Here the CDR3 DNA reads TGTGCCAGTAGTTCGGGGTACGAGCAGTCCTTC.

V and J are TRBV28 and TRBJ2-7; 7 bases are a match to TRBD1. Trimming cost V 6 bases and J 3 bases; bases outside gene matches: 2. Germline V gives CDR1 MDHEN, CDR2 SYDVKM. This CDR3 is built from 12 residues. CDR3 DNA sequence: TGTGCCAGCAGCCGGGACAGCTACGAGCAGTACTTC. As protein: CASSRDSYEQYF.

The J gene is TRBJ2-2, the V gene TRBV6-4; TRBD2 matches 10 bases. J lost 1 base, V lost 6 bases, and 8 bases had no gene match. This CDR3 region has 17 residues. Germline CDR1 reads MRHNA; CDR2 reads SNTAGT. The CDR3 here is CASSRSAGGVNTGELFF. CDR3 in DNA: TGTGCCAGCAGCCGATCAGCGGGAGGGGTGAACACCGGGGAGCTGTTTTTT.

As DNA, the CDR3 is TGTGCCGGCTGCTTGATGAACACTGAAGCTTTCTTT. Its translation: CAGCLMNTEAFF. The chain joins TRBV2 to TRBJ1-1; no clear D. The germline V gene has CDR1 SNHLY and CDR2 FYNNEI. Trimming pared 11 bases from V and 0 bases from J, leaving 10 bases between. The CDR3 is 12 amino acids.

The gene calls are TRBV19 and TRBJ2-7; 9 nucleotides align to TRBD1. Germline CDR1 and CDR2: LNHDA and SQIVND (reference sequence). CDR3 length: 17 residues. Losses at the gene ends were 6 bases for V and 6 bases for J; bases not matched to a gene: 18. The CDR3 spells CASSTGSGTGWISEQYF. The DNA for the CDR3 is TGTGCCAGTAGCACAGGAAGTGGGACAGGGTGGATTTCCGAGCAGTACTTC.

This chain connects TRBV9 to TRBJ2-7, with 8 nucleotides matching TRBD1. Trimming took 3 bases from V and 6 from J; bases not matched to a gene: 8. The CDR3 extends over 14 amino acids. Germline CDR1 and CDR2: SGDLS and YYNGEE. CDR3 DNA: TGTGCCAGCAGCGCGACAGGGGCGCAGGCCGAGCAGTACTTC. It translates to CASSATGAQAEQYF.

The chain uses TRBV5-6 and TRBJ2-1; tentatively, D is TRBD1 (5 bases). The germline gives CDR1 SGHDT, CDR2 YYEEEE. This CDR3 is built from 12 residues. V was shortened by 0 bases and J by 8 bases, with 6 bases between the two germline ends. As DNA, the CDR3 is TGTGCCAGCAGCTTGGTAGGGGATGAGCAGTTCTTC. It is translated as CASSLVGDEQFF.

This clone appeared once. V is TRBV10-2 and J is TRBJ1-5; no firm D call. This CDR3 has 14 amino acids. Trimming cost V 3 bases and J 2 bases, with 8 bases left between them. Germline-derived CDR1 and CDR2 are WSHSY and SAAADI. The CDR3 bases are TGCGCCAGCAGTGATCCAGGTGGCAATCAGCCCCAGCATTTT. It yields the protein CASSDPGGNQPQHF.

The gene calls are TRBV9 and TRBJ2-1; 10 nucleotides line up with TRBD1. Trimming cost V 4 bases and J 4 bases; bases outside gene matches: 5. Germline CDR1 SGDLS, CDR2 YYNGEE. The CDR3 has 15 amino acids. CDR3 sequence reads: CASSSVGQGYNEQFF. Written as DNA, the CDR3 is TGTGCCAGCAGCTCAGTGGGACAGGGGTACAATGAGCAGTTCTTC.